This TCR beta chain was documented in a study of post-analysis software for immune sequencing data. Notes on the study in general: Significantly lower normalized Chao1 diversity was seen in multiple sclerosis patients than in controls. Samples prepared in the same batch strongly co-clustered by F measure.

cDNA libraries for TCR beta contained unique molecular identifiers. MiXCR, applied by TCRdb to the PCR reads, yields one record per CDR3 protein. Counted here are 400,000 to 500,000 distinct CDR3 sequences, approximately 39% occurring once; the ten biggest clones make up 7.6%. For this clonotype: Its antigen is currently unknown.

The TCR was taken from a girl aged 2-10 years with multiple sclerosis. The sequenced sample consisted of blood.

This CDR3 is CASSSTETYNSPLHF. CDR3 nucleotides: TGTGCCAGCAGCTCTACAGAAACTTATAATTCACCCCTCCACTTT. The chain is built from TRBV7-9 and TRBJ1-6; D is unclear. Trimming cost V 4 bases and J 4 bases, with 11 bases left between them. The germline V gene encodes CDR1 SEHNR and CDR2 FQNEAQ (reference sequence). The CDR3 totals 15 residues.